This T cell receptor (beta chain) was sequenced during a study of T cell responses to AZD1222 COVID-19 vaccine. Study outcomes and limitations: Baseline seropositives among AZD1222 recipients totaled only 5 to 7.

With respect to this clone: Its antigen is unknown.

The assay was immunoSEQ multiplex PCR, and TCRdb's table has in-frame clones only and misses some. The sample lists around 89,000 clones; about nine tenths were seen once. The germline V gene encodes CDR1 SGHTA and CDR2 FQGTGA. The CDR3 totals 15 residues. Trimming left V 2 bases short and J 2 bases short, with 11 bases between. Here the sequenced sample was peripheral blood, taken on day 0 of AZD1222 vaccination. The J gene is TRBJ2-3, the V gene TRBV7-3; no firm D call. The receptor's source is an adult in good health. The CDR3 coding sequence is TGTGCCAGCAGCTTAGGCGACACCCCCACAGATACGCAGTATTTT. It is translated as CASSLGDTPTDTQYF.